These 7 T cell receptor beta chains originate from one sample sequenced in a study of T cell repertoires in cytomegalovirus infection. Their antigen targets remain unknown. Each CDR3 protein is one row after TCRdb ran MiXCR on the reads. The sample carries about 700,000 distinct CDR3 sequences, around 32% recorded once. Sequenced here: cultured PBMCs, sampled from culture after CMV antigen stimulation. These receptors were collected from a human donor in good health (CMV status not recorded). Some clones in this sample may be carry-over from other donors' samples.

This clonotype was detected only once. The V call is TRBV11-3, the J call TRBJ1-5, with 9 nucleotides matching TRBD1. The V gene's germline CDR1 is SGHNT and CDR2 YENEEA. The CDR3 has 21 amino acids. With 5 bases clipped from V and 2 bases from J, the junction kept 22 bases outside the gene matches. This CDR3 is CASSPWDGRGQGLIGNQPQHF. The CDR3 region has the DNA TGTGCCAGCAGCCCATGGGACGGTCGGGGACAGGGTCTTATAGGCAATCAGCCCCAGCATTTT.

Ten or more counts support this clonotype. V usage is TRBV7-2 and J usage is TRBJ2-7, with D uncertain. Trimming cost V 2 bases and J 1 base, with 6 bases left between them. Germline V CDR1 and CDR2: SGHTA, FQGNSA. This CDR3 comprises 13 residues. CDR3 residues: CASSLMVSYEQYF. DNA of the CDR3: TGTGCCAGCAGCTTAATGGTTTCCTACGAGCAGTACTTC.

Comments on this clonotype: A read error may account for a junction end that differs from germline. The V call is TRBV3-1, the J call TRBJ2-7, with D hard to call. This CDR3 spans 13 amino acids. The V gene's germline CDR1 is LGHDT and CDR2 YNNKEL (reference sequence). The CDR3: CASSQMGSSEQYF. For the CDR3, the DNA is TGTGCCAGCAGCCAAATGGGGTCCTCCGAGCAGTACTTC.

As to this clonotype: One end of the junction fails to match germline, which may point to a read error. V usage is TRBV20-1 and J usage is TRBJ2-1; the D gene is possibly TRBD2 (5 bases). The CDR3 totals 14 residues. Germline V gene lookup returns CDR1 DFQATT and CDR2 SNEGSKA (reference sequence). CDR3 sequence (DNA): TGCAGTGCCAGAGACGTAGCGCCTAACAATGAGCAGTTCTTC. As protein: CSARDVAPNNEQFF.

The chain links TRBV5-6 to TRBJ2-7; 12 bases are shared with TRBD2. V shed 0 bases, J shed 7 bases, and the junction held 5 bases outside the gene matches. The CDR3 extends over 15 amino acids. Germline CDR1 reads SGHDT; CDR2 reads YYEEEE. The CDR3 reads CASSLGLAGAREQYF. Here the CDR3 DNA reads TGTGCCAGCAGCTTGGGACTAGCGGGAGCTAGGGAGCAGTACTTC.

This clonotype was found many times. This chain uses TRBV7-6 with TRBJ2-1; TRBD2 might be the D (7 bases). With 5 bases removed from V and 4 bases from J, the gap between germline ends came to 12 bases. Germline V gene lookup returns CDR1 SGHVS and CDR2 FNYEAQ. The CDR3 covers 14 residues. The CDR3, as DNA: TGTGCCAGCAGCAGGGGGGGGGCTTACAATGAGCAGTTCTTC. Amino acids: CASSRGGAYNEQFF.

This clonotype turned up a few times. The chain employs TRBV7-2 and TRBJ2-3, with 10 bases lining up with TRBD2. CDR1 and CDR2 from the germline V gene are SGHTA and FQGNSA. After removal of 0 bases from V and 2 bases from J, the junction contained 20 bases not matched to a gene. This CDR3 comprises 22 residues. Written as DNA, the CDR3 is TGTGCCAGCAGCTTAGCAGGCGCCGGAGCGGGGGGGCGTCTCTACCCCACAGATACGCAGTATTTT. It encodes CASSLAGAGAGGRLYPTDTQYF.